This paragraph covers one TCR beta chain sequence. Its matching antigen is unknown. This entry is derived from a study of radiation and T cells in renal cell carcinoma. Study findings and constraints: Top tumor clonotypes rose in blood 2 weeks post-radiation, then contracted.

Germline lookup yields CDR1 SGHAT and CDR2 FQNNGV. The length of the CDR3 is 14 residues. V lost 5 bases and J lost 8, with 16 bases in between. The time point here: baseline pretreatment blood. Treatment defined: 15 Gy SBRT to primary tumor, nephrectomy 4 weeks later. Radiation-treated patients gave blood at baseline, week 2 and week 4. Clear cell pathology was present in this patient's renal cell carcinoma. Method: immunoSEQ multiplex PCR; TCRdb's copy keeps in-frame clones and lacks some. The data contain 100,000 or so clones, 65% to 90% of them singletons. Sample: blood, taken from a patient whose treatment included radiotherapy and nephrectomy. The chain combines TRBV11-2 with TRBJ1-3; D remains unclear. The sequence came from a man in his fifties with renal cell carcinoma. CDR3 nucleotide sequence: TGTGCCAGCAGCGTGACTGCTGGTACGGACACCATATATTTT. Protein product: CASSVTAGTDTIYF.